This T cell receptor beta chain stems from a study of a mutant IDH1 vaccine in newly diagnosed glioma (dated by TCRdb to 2020 to 2022). Broadly, across the study: Vaccination began 4-6 weeks after radiotherapy alone, or alongside temozolomide cycles in the chemotherapy-containing groups. Peripheral blood was collected at six visits: V03 (baseline), V05, V07, V10, V12 and V13. Of the roughly 30 treated patients, 62.5% were male and approximately 40% were female, and the mean age was around 40 years. The week-35 safety follow-up took place at visit V12, and the week-47 end of study took place at visit V13. Prior to enrollment, standard therapy consisting of radiotherapy alone, temozolomide alone, or radiochemotherapy with temozolomide had been administered to patients, with the combination being received by most patients. For exploratory analyses, longitudinal TCRB deep sequencing was carried out in more than 20 treated patients wherever samples were available. Here is what the overall study found, with its caveats: According to the authors, sample limitations meant that analyses of patient blood samples could not be reproduced. Changes in the top peripheral T cell clonotypes picked up by TCRB sequencing did not appear to be linked to pseudoprogression. Immune responses induced by the vaccine were seen in roughly 95% of patients across multiple MHC alleles. Availability determined which PBMC samples were chosen for TCRB deep sequencing.

The time point label on this specimen signifies: week 47, end of study. Each vaccine dose, consisting of 300 ug of a 20-mer mutant IDH1 peptide in Montanide, was administered subcutaneously with topical imiquimod. Patients were given eight vaccinations, in weeks 1, 3, 5, 7, 11, 15, 19 and 23, which matched visits V03 through V10. The donors had newly diagnosed IDH1-mutant astrocytomas of WHO grade 3 or 4 that showed loss of nuclear ATRX. The samples were drawn from NOA16, a multicentre, single-arm, open-label phase I trial in Germany that tested a mutant IDH1 peptide vaccine in humans for the first time. Genomic DNA for TCRB sequencing was extracted from EDTA blood using the DNeasy Blood and Tissue Kit. The V end loses 5 bases and the J end loses 2 bases, and a stretch of 13 bases separates them. The CDR3 contains 14 residues, cysteine and phenylalanine counted. The only DNA kept is the CDR3, 42 bases in frame from the first base. The CDR1 and CDR2 encoded by the germline V gene (reference sequence) are PRHDT and FYEKMQ.

Libraries were prepared through the immunoSEQ multiplex PCR assay. Following the manufacturer's protocol, the hsTCRB Kit was used to amplify rearranged TCR beta chain sequences. TCRB libraries were sequenced on an Illumina MiSeq. The authors' pipeline ran thus. The kit vendor's proprietary platform handled demultiplexing, trimming and gene mapping. TCRdb took this table from immuneACCESS and kept in-frame rearrangements with V and J called. Such tables lack part of the clones; where checked against another copy, unresolved V genes explain under half of the gap, and the rest is unexplained. That table furnishes V, J and clone size, whereas the DNA furnished D and trimming. The sample data list tens of thousands of clones, and less than 80% of these were observed just once. Of the sample, over 4.5% is held by the ten largest clones. Remarks on this clone: The specificity of this receptor is unknown. No quality values exist for individual bases; no much larger clone is one base distant.

The rearrangement combines TRBV13 with TRBJ2-7; a weak D assignment points to TRBD1 (6 bases agree). The sample consisted of PBMCs, taken from a glioma patient whose treatment included an IDH1 peptide vaccine. The clonotype was recovered from a middle-aged man with glioma. The sequence in DNA is TGTGCCAGCAGCATTCGACAGGCTGCCTACGAGCAGTACTTC. Its protein product is CASSIRQAAYEQYF.